Listed here are 32 T cell receptor beta chains from one sample, sequenced in a study of shared clonotypes between healthy human individuals. Produced via immunoSEQ multiplex PCR; TCRdb's table is partial and in-frame only. The table includes roughly 2.1 million clones, roughly 91% detected once. It was CD45RO-negative cells, positively selected for CCR7, that made up naive CD8 cells, with terminally differentiated effector memory CD45RA+ cells excluded. Sequencing was done on a sample of naive CD8+ T cells from PBMCs. The receptors here all came from a young man in good health. Some clones in this sample may be carry-over from other donors' samples.

The chain joins TRBV27 to TRBJ2-7; D is possibly TRBD1 or TRBD2 (5 bases each). CDR1 is MNHEY, CDR2 SMNVEV, per germline (reference sequence). The V gene lost 6 bases and the J gene lost 6 bases, with 18 bases spanning the gap. The CDR3 runs to 14 residues. The CDR3 reads CASRPGTDLLEQYF. The CDR3 bases are TGTGCCAGCAGACCCGGGACGGACCTGCTCGAGCAGTACTTC.

In regard to this clone: The same CDR3 can be traced to other DNA sequences in this sample. The rearrangement links TRBV7-9 to TRBJ2-2; D gene unclear. The germline V gene encodes CDR1 SEHNR and CDR2 FQNEAQ (reference sequence). The V end was cut by 2 bases, the J end by 4 bases, with 5 bases between. The CDR3 is 13 amino acids. The CDR3 region has the DNA TGTGCCAGCAGCTTAAGTGGCACCGGGGAGCTGTTTTTT. It is translated as CASSLSGTGELFF.

The chain combines TRBV10-2 with TRBJ2-7, with D possibly matching TRBD2 (5 bases). Trimming stripped 7 bases from V and 6 bases from J, with 19 bases between. Germline lookup yields CDR1 WSHSY and CDR2 SAAADI. The CDR3 is made up of 14 amino acids. The CDR3 DNA reads as TGCGCCAGCACCGAGGGCCTATCCCTCGGCGAGCAGTACTTC. Translated, it gives CASTEGLSLGEQYF.

J is TRBJ2-2 and V is TRBV15; D unclear. The V gene's germline CDR1 is LNHNV and CDR2 YYDKDF (reference sequence). V was clipped by 7 bases and J by 3 bases, with 12 bases between them. This CDR3 has 14 residues. This chain's CDR3 is CATTTVVDTGELFF. The CDR3 region has the DNA TGTGCCACCACCACGGTTGTGGACACCGGGGAGCTGTTTTTT.

The chain joins TRBV6-6 to TRBJ2-7; 11 bases line up with TRBD1. Germline-derived CDR1 and CDR2 are MNHNY and SVGAGI (reference sequence). The junction had 5 bases not matched to a gene; V was cut back by 8 bases and J by 5 bases. This CDR3 is built from 13 residues. The CDR3 region is CASWDRGSDEQYF. CDR3 bases: TGTGCCAGCTGGGACAGGGGGTCCGACGAGCAGTACTTC.

This chain connects TRBV9 to TRBJ2-7; perhaps TRBD2 as D (6 bases). Germline V lookup: CDR1 SGDLS, CDR2 YYNGEE. The CDR3 length is 16 residues. Trimming stripped 3 bases from V and 2 bases from J, with 18 bases between. Written as DNA, the CDR3 is TGTGCCAGCAGCGCGGACGGCCGGCCGGGGGCCTACGAGCAGTACTTC. Its protein product is CASSADGRPGAYEQYF.

This rearrangement joins TRBV7-9 to TRBJ2-1; 11 nucleotides align to TRBD2. After removal of 5 bases from V and 1 base from J, the junction contained 10 bases not matched to a gene. Germline V gene lookup returns CDR1 SEHNR and CDR2 FQNEAQ (reference sequence). This CDR3 comprises 18 residues. Written as DNA, the CDR3 is TGTGCCAGCAGCGAATACTCGGGGACTAGCGGATCCTACAATGAGCAGTTCTTC. Amino acid sequence: CASSEYSGTSGSYNEQFF.

The chain employs TRBV11-2 and TRBJ2-5, with D perhaps TRBD2 (6 bases). The germline V gene encodes CDR1 SGHAT and CDR2 FQNNGV. The CDR3 loop spans 15 amino acids. Trimming left V 4 bases short and J 1 base short, with 13 bases between. CDR3 coding DNA: TGTGCCAGCAGCTCGTTTCTAGCGAGCCAAGAGACCCAGTACTTC. This translates into CASSSFLASQETQYF.

The rearrangement uses TRBV4-3 and TRBJ2-2; maybe TRBD1 (6 bases). This CDR3 comprises 17 residues. V lost 0 bases and J lost 5, with 16 bases in between. Germline V gene data show CDR1 as LGHNA and CDR2 as YSLEER. CDR3 nucleotide sequence: TGCGCCAGCAGCCAAGATTACAGGGATAGGAGGACCGGGGAGCTGTTTTTT. Translated, it gives CASSQDYRDRRTGELFF.

The gene calls are TRBV4-3 and TRBJ2-2; no clear D gene. CDR3 length: 16 residues. Looked up from germline, CDR1 is LGHNA and CDR2 is YSLEER. Trimming took off 0 bases at V and 4 bases at J, with 12 bases between the two ends. The CDR3 is CASSQDQQQPTGELFF. CDR3 DNA: TGCGCCAGCAGCCAAGATCAGCAGCAACCCACCGGGGAGCTGTTTTTT.

This chain connects TRBV28 to TRBJ2-5; the match to TRBD2 covers 12 bases. V lost 5 bases to trimming and J lost 0 bases; unmatched junction nucleotides: 7. This CDR3 has 17 amino acids. From germline, CDR1 is MDHEN and CDR2 SYDVKM. This chain's CDR3 is CASSRGLAGPYQETQYF. DNA for the CDR3: TGTGCCAGCAGTCGAGGACTAGCGGGACCGTACCAAGAGACCCAGTACTTC.

This clone was found once. The genes are TRBV4-1 and TRBJ2-7; 8 nucleotides agree with TRBD2. The V segment lost 4 bases and the J segment 2 bases; nucleotides outside the gene matches: 7. Germline CDR1 reads MGHRA; CDR2 reads YSYEKL. The CDR3 runs to 15 residues. CDR3 amino acids: CASSPIAGTTYEQYF. The CDR3 DNA follows: TGCGCCAGCAGCCCGATAGCGGGAACGACCTACGAGCAGTACTTC.

This clone was seen once. Here the CDR3 DNA reads TGTGCCTGGATATCGGGGGCCAGCTATGGCTACACCTTC. This gives the protein CAWISGASYGYTF. This chain uses TRBV30 with TRBJ1-2; maybe TRBD1 (6 bases). The CDR3 covers 13 residues. CDR1 GTSNPN and CDR2 SVGIG come from the germline V gene (reference sequence). Trimming removed 4 bases at V and 4 bases at J, with 13 bases between.

The chain has TRBV7-9 and TRBJ1-5; 7 bases fit TRBD1. V gave up 4 bases and J gave up 0 bases; unmatched junction bases: 9. Germline V gene sequence: CDR1 SEHNR, CDR2 FQNEAQ (reference sequence). The CDR3 covers 17 residues. The CDR3 reads CASSSPTGVYSNQPQHF. CDR3 nucleotides: TGTGCCAGCAGCTCGCCAACAGGGGTTTATAGCAATCAGCCCCAGCATTTT.

The chain has TRBV11-3 and TRBJ2-1; D possibly corresponds to TRBD1 (5 bases). The V gene lost 4 bases and the J gene lost 9 bases, with 16 bases spanning the gap. The length of the CDR3 is 14 residues. CDR1 is SGHNT, CDR2 YENEEA, per germline. CDR3: CASSYTGMDGEQFF. The CDR3 DNA reads as TGTGCCAGCAGCTATACAGGCATGGATGGTGAGCAGTTCTTC. The variable domain in full, with the rest retrieved from reference TRBV11-3 and TRBJ2-1, is EAGVVQSPRYKIIEKKQPVAFWCNPISGHNTLYWYLQNLGQGPELLIRYENEEAVDDSQLPKDRFSAERLKGVDSTLKIQPAELGDSAVYLCASSYTGMDGEQFFGPGTRLTVL.

The rearrangement links TRBV28 to TRBJ1-2, with TRBD1 identical over 8 bases. Germline CDR1 MDHEN, CDR2 SYDVKM. The V gene end was trimmed by 3 bases and the J gene end by 4 bases; junction bases not matched to a gene: 10. The CDR3 length is 16 residues. CDR3 nucleotide sequence: TGTGCCAGCAGTTTGGTCCGGGCAGGGGGCTCCTATGGCTACACCTTC. This sequence encodes CASSLVRAGGSYGYTF.

About this clone: In the same sample, other DNA sequences code for this CDR3. This sequence joins TRBV12-5 and TRBJ2-7; no clear D. Trimming removed 1 base at V and 0 bases at J, with 4 bases between. Germline V lookup: CDR1 LGHNT, CDR2 FRNRAP. There are 13 residues in the CDR3. CDR3 in amino acids: CASGLDSSYEQYF. The CDR3, as DNA: TGTGCTAGTGGTTTGGACAGCTCCTACGAGCAGTACTTC.

Comment on this clone: This CDR3 is also generated by other DNA sequences in the sample. The chain combines TRBV9 with TRBJ2-7; 7 positions match TRBD2. Germline values: CDR1 SGDLS, CDR2 YYNGEE. V was pared by 0 bases and J by 0 bases, with 3 bases of the junction left unmatched. CDR3 length equals 15 residues. This chain's CDR3 is CASSVASGTSYEQYF. The CDR3 coding sequence is TGTGCCAGCAGCGTAGCTAGCGGTACCTCCTACGAGCAGTACTTC.

This sequence joins TRBV7-9 and TRBJ1-4, with no clear D. Trimming removed 4 bases from V and 0 bases from J, with 6 bases in between. CDR3 size: 14 residues. Germline loops: CDR1 SEHNR, CDR2 FQNEAQ (reference sequence). The CDR3 protein is CASSSFATNEKLFF. The CDR3 DNA follows: TGTGCCAGCAGCTCGTTTGCAACTAATGAAAAACTGTTTTTT.

This clone was counted a single time. The chain carries TRBV7-9 and TRBJ2-7; TRBD2 matches at 12 bases. V lost 4 bases, J lost 3 bases, and 10 bases stayed unmatched. This CDR3 has 17 residues. From germline, CDR1 is SEHNR and CDR2 FQNEAQ (reference sequence). The CDR3 loop is CASSYRLAGERGYEQYF. CDR3 in DNA: TGTGCCAGCAGCTACCGACTAGCGGGAGAGCGTGGCTACGAGCAGTACTTC.

This clone was counted between two and nine times. V is TRBV30 and J is TRBJ1-2; TRBD1 matches 7 bases. The CDR3 consists of 14 residues. Trimming removed 3 bases from V and 6 bases from J; junction bases left unmatched: 10. In germline, CDR1 is GTSNPN, CDR2 SVGIG (reference sequence). CDR3 in DNA: TGTGCCTGGAGACTGACAGGGAATCTTGATGGCTACACCTTC. Its protein is CAWRLTGNLDGYTF.

This clone has only one observation. This chain joins TRBV4-1 and TRBJ1-2; D ambiguous. This CDR3 contains 15 residues. V lost 0 bases and J 6 bases, leaving 14 bases between the germline ends. The V gene's germline CDR1 is MGHRA and CDR2 YSYEKL. CDR3 coding DNA: TGCGCCAGCAGCCAAGATCGGACGGCCTCAGATGGCTACACCTTC. This codes for CASSQDRTASDGYTF.

The chain carries TRBV7-3 and TRBJ1-1; D might be TRBD1 (6 bases). With 3 bases removed from V and 4 bases from J, the gap between germline ends came to 15 bases. This CDR3 is 15 amino acids long. CDR1 and CDR2 (germline): SGHTA, FQGTGA. Here the CDR3 reads CASSLTGGATTEAFF. The CDR3 nucleotides read TGTGCCAGCAGCTTGACCGGGGGCGCGACCACTGAAGCTTTCTTT.

This clone was counted a few times. This sequence joins TRBV29-1 and TRBJ1-1; the match to TRBD1 covers 7 bases. V lost 6 bases to trimming and J lost 6 bases; unmatched junction nucleotides: 7. The CDR3 runs to 12 residues. CDR1 SQVTM and CDR2 ANQGSEA come from the germline V gene. Written as DNA, the CDR3 is TGCAGCGTGTTGTCACAGGGGTCTGAAGCTTTCTTT. This translates into CSVLSQGSEAFF.

The chain links TRBV4-2 to TRBJ1-1, with D perhaps matching TRBD1 (5 bases). This CDR3 is 16 amino acids long. The V gene's germline CDR1 is LGHNA and CDR2 YNFKEQ. Trimming stripped 0 bases from V and 0 bases from J, with 11 bases between. Written as DNA, the CDR3 is TGTGCCAGCAGCCAAGATGAGGGGTCCCTGAACACTGAAGCTTTCTTT. Translating gives CASSQDEGSLNTEAFF.

Here the CDR3 reads CAWSADRGTEQYF. CDR3 DNA sequence: TGTGCCTGGAGTGCCGACAGGGGAACCGAGCAGTACTTC. This chain links TRBV30 with TRBJ2-7; 8 bases fit TRBD1. The germline V gene encodes CDR1 GTSNPN and CDR2 SVGIG (reference sequence). The junction had 5 bases not matched to a gene; V was cut back by 1 base and J by 6 bases. The CDR3 covers 13 residues. The entire variable domain, with the rest obtained from reference TRBV30 and TRBJ2-7, is as follows: SQTIHQWPATLVQPVGSPLSLECTVEGTSNPNLYWYRQAAGRGLQLLFYSVGIGQISSEVPQNLSASRPQDRQFILSSKKLLLSDSGFYLCAWSADRGTEQYFGPGTRLTVT.

The chain recombines TRBV19 with TRBJ2-6; D is undetermined. The CDR3 covers 18 residues. V was clipped by 3 bases and J by 1 base, with 16 bases between them. Germline V gene sequence: CDR1 LNHDA, CDR2 SQIVND (reference sequence). CDR3 nucleotides: TGTGCCAGTAGTATCGGCGGCAGTTTTATTTCTGGGGCCAACGTCCTGACTTTC. It encodes CASSIGGSFISGANVLTF. The whole variable domain, filled in from reference TRBV19 and TRBJ2-6, reads DGGITQSPKYLFRKEGQNVTLSCEQNLNHDAMYWYRQDPGQGLRLIYYSQIVNDFQKGDIAEGYSVSREKKESFPLTVTSAQKNPTAFYLCASSIGGSFISGANVLTFGAGSRLTVL.

The V and J genes are TRBV25-1 and TRBJ1-1; D may be TRBD1 (6 bases). V was clipped by 5 bases and J by 5 bases, with 15 bases between them. CDR3 length: 14 residues. The germline CDR1 and CDR2 sequences are MGHDK and SYGVNS. The CDR3 here is CASSKRGIATEAFF. Here the CDR3 DNA reads TGTGCCAGCAGTAAAAGGGGGATTGCAACTGAAGCTTTCTTT.

The chain joins TRBV10-3 to TRBJ1-1; TRBD1 matches at 9 bases. The trim removed 9 bases at V and 1 base at J, leaving 3 bases unmatched. CDR1 is ENHRY and CDR2 is SYGVKD in the germline V gene. The CDR3 has 13 amino acids. The CDR3 nucleotides are TGTGCCATAAAGGGACAGGGGAACACTGAAGCTTTCTTT. It yields the protein CAIKGQGNTEAFF.

The CDR3 is CASSYTGDTLYEQYF. CDR3 DNA sequence: TGTGCCAGTAGTTATACCGGAGATACCCTCTACGAGCAGTACTTC. The gene calls are TRBV19 and TRBJ2-7; D is unresolved. The CDR3 runs 15 residues. Per germline, CDR1 LNHDA and CDR2 SQIVND (reference sequence). The V end lost 5 bases, the J end lost 3 bases, and 17 bases lay between the germline ends.

The V gene is TRBV7-9, the J gene TRBJ2-3, with a tentative D call TRBD1 (6 bases). V was shortened by 0 bases and J by 3 bases, with 10 bases between the two germline ends. The CDR3 is 15 amino acids. CDR1 is SEHNR, CDR2 FQNEAQ, per germline (reference sequence). CDR3 DNA sequence: TGTGCCAGCAGCTTAGCGATCAGGGGTACAGATACGCAGTATTTT. This codes for CASSLAIRGTDTQYF.

The chain employs TRBV27 and TRBJ2-5; TRBD1 is a possible D gene (6 bases). V was shortened by 3 bases and J by 1 base, with 18 bases between the two germline ends. CDR1 and CDR2 (germline): MNHEY, SMNVEV (reference sequence). The CDR3 loop spans 17 amino acids. Written as DNA, the CDR3 is TGTGCCAGCAGTTTGCTAGCTCCCAAGGGGGTCCAAGAGACCCAGTACTTC. Translating it yields CASSLLAPKGVQETQYF.